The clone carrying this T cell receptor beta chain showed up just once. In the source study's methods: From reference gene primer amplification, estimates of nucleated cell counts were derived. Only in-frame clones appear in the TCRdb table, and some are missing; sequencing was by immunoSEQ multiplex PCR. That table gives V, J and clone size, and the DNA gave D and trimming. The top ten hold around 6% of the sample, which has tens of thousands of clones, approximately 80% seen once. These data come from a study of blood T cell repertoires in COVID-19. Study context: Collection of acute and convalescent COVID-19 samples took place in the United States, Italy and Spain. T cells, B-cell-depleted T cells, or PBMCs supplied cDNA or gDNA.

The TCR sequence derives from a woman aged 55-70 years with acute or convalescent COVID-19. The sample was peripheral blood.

The CDR3 sequence: CASSRPGLARSGYNEQFF. The CDR3 bases are TGTGCCAGCAGCCGCCCGGGACTAGCGCGTTCAGGGTACAATGAGCAGTTCTTC. The V call is TRBV5-6, the J call TRBJ2-1, with 10 bases that match TRBD2. The V and J ends lost 4 bases and 4 bases, in that order; junction bases with no gene match: 14. Germline V lookup: CDR1 SGHDT, CDR2 YYEEEE. This CDR3 contains 18 residues.